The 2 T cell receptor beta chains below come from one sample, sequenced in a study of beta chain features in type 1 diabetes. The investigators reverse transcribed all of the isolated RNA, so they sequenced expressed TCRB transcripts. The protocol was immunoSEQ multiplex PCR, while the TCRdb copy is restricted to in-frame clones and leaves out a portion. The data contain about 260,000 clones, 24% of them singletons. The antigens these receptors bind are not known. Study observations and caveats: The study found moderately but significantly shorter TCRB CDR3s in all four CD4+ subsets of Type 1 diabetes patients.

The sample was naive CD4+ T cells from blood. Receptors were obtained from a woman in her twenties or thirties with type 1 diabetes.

CDR3 in amino acids: CASSQDGLYNEQFF. The CDR3 nucleotides read TGTGCCAGCAGTCAAGACGGACTCTACAATGAGCAGTTCTTC. The rearrangement links TRBV2 to TRBJ2-1, with a possible D match to TRBD2 (5 bases). Trimming stripped 5 bases from V and 3 bases from J, with 11 bases between. The CDR3 extends over 14 amino acids. The germline V gene encodes CDR1 SNHLY and CDR2 FYNNEI.

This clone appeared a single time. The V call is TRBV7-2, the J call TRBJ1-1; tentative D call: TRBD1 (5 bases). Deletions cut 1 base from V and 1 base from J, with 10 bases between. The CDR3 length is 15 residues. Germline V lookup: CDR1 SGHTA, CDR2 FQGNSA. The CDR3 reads CASSLGGQGNTEAFF. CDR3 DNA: TGTGCCAGCAGCTTAGGTGGTCAGGGGAACACTGAAGCTTTCTTT.